This T cell receptor (beta chain) was sequenced during a study of cytomegalovirus exposure and HLA in healthy donors. The study ran its PCR with 60 Vbeta and 13 Jbeta primers. Here immunoSEQ multiplex PCR was the method, and the copy in TCRdb shows in-frame clones only, minus some. The sample consists of about 170,000 clones, roughly 85% of them appearing once. The sequenced sample was PBMCs. This clonotype was sampled from a boy aged 2 to 9 in good health and CMV-seronegative.

The CDR3 region has the DNA TGTGCCAGCAGCTTTGCCCCGACCGGGACAGGGTTCACTGAAGCTTTCTTT. Translating gives CASSFAPTGTGFTEAFF. V usage is TRBV5-6 and J usage is TRBJ1-1; 9 bases map to TRBD1. The CDR3 consists of 17 residues. Germline V CDR1 and CDR2: SGHDT, YYEEEE. The ends lost 2 bases at V and 4 bases at J; junction bases unmatched: 12.